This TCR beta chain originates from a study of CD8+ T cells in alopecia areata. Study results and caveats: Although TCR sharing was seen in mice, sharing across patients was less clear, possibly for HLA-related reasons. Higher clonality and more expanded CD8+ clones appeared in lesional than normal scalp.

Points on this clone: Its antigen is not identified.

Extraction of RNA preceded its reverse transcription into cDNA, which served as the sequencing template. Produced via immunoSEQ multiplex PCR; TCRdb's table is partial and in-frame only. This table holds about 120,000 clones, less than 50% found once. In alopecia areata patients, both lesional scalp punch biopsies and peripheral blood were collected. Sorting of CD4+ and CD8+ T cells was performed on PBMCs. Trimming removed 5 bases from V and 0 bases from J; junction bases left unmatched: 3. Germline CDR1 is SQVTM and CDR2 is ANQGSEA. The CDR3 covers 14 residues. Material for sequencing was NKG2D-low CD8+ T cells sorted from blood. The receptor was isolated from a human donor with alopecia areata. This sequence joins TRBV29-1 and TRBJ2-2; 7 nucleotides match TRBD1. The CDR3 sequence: CSVIGQANTGELFF. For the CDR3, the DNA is TGCAGCGTTATCGGACAGGCGAACACCGGGGAGCTGTTTTTT.